These 2 T cell receptor beta chains were all obtained from the same sample, sequenced in a study of STAT5B mutations in CD4+ large granular lymphocyte leukemia. Only in-frame clones appear in the TCRdb table, and some are missing; sequencing was by immunoSEQ multiplex PCR. The profile shows 30,000 to 40,000 clones, over 75% of them singletons. The specimen was CD4+ T cells from blood buffy coats. All receptors come from a human donor in good health.

In this sample, this clone turned up once. V gene TRBV2 combines with J gene TRBJ1-2, with TRBD1 matching 7 bases. V trimming: 4 bases; J trimming: 1 base; junction bases outside the gene matches: 3. The CDR3 has 14 residues. Germline CDR1 is SNHLY and CDR2 is FYNNEI. The CDR3: CASSARDSNYGYTF. The CDR3 DNA reads TGTGCCAGCAGTGCCCGGGACAGTAACTATGGCTACACCTTC. The full variable domain, in which reference TRBV2 and TRBJ1-2 provide the parts outside the CDR3, is EPEVTQTPSHQVTQMGQEVILRCVPISNHLYFYWYRQILGQKVEFLVSFYNNEISEKSEIFDDQFSVERPDGSNFTLKIRSTKLEDSAMYFCASSARDSNYGYTFGSGTRLTVV.

This clone occurred a few times. The CDR3 DNA follows: TGTGCCAGTAGTAGGGGACAGCTCTATGGCTACACCTTC. This sequence encodes CASSRGQLYGYTF. V and J are TRBV19 and TRBJ1-2; 7 positions agree with TRBD1. The germline V gene encodes CDR1 LNHDA and CDR2 SQIVND (reference sequence). J gave up 4 bases and V 4 bases, and 3 bases lay outside the gene matches. The length of the CDR3 is 13 residues.